The sequence of this T cell receptor beta chain was determined in a study of blood T cell repertoires in COVID-19. Study in general: Sources were T cells, B-cell-depleted T cells, or PBMCs; the material itself was cDNA or gDNA.

Original processing notes: Nucleated cell counts were estimated from reference gene primer amplification. Only in-frame clones appear in the TCRdb table, and some are missing; sequencing was by immunoSEQ multiplex PCR. D and trimming come from the DNA, and the V and J calls and clone size come from that table. The table records about 360,000 clones, around nine tenths of them present only once. V shed 7 bases, J shed 4 bases, and the junction held 13 bases outside the gene matches. This CDR3 has 15 residues. CDR1 and CDR2 from the germline V gene are SGHTA and FQGTGA. The TCR was taken from a human donor in a cohort sampled during active COVID-19. This chain links TRBV7-3 with TRBJ2-7, with 7 bases identical to TRBD1. Sequencing was performed on peripheral blood. The CDR3 nucleotides are TGTGCCAGCACCGTTCGGGTGGGACAGTCGTACGAGCAGTACTTC. This sequence encodes CASTVRVGQSYEQYF.